The rows below give T cell receptor beta chains drawn from one sample of a study of cytomegalovirus exposure and HLA in healthy donors. Data came from immunoSEQ multiplex PCR; TCRdb stores just in-frame clones and leaves some out. The data show about 110,000 clones, about 85% seen once. The specimen was PBMCs. The origin of the receptors is a woman aged 18-29 years in good health and CMV-seronegative. The CDR3 runs from the conserved cysteine through the conserved F or W. D genes are given only for firm matches. Size is stated for part of the rows, as once, few or many counts, or as a class when the clone is expanded.

NA | TRBJ2-3 | TRBV19 | 14 | TRBD2 | TGTGCCAGTAGTAGCGGGGGAGGCACAGATACGCAGTATTTT | CASSSGGGTDTQYF
NA | TRBJ1-5 | TRBV25-1 | 14 | NA | TGTGCCAGCGGCGGGGAGGTCACGGGTCAGCCCCAGCATTTT | CASGGEVTGQPQHF
NA | TRBJ1-4 | TRBV5-1 | 14 | NA | TGCGCCAGCAGGGTCCAGGGTTTCGGTGAAAAACTGTTTTTT | CASRVQGFGEKLFF
NA | TRBJ1-4 | TRBV5-8 | 16 | NA | TGTGCCAGCAGCTTGGGCCGACAGTTGAACTACGAAAAACTGTTTTTT | CASSLGRQLNYEKLFF
NA | TRBJ2-3 | TRBV19 | 15 | TRBD1 | TGTGCCAGTAGTTACCAGGGGGCTGTCACAGATACGCAGTATTTT | CASSYQGAVTDTQYF
NA | TRBJ2-7 | TRBV28 | 15 | TRBD1 | TGTGCCAGCAGGGAAGGGGGGACAGGGGTGGTAGGGCAGTACTTC | CASREGGTGVVGQYF
NA | TRBJ1-1 | TRBV28 | 14 | NA | TGTGCCAGCAGCGTAATGGGGCCGAACACTGAAGCTTTCTTT | CASSVMGPNTEAFF
NA | TRBJ2-6 | TRBV10-3 | 15 | TRBD1 | TGTGCCATCCTGGGACAGCGCTCTGGGGCCAACGTCCTGACTTTC | CAILGQRSGANVLTF
NA | TRBJ2-7 | TRBV23-1 | 14 | NA | TGCGCCAGCAGTCAATCGGACAGAGCCTACGAGCAGTACTTC | CASSQSDRAYEQYF
few | TRBJ1-2 | TRBV27 | 13 | TRBD1 | TGTGCCAGCAGTTACAGGGGGAACTATGGCTACACCTTC | CASSYRGNYGYTF
NA | TRBJ2-7 | TRBV27 | 14 | TRBD1 | TGTGCCAGCAGTTTATGGCCGACAGGGGCCGAGCAGTACTTC | CASSLWPTGAEQYF
NA | TRBJ2-1 | TRBV13 | 16 | TRBD2 | TGTGCCAGCAGCCAAGAGACCGGGGGGTCCTACAATGAGCAGTTCTTC | CASSQETGGSYNEQFF
NA | TRBJ1-1 | TRBV7-6 | 13 | NA | TGTGCCAGCAGCCCCCACATGAACACTGAAGCTTTCTTT | CASSPHMNTEAFF
NA | TRBJ2-1 | TRBV6-1 | 15 | TRBD1 | TGTGCCAGCAGAAAGACCGGGACAGGCTACAATGAGCAGTTCTTC | CASRKTGTGYNEQFF
NA | TRBJ1-5 | TRBV11-2 | 13 | NA | TGTGCCAGCAGCATGACAGCCGATCAGCCCCAGCATTTT | CASSMTADQPQHF
NA | TRBJ1-6 | TRBV5-1 | 16 | NA | TGCGCCAGCAGCCTTGTGGGGGGTTCCTATAATTCACCCCTCCACTTT | CASSLVGGSYNSPLHF
NA | TRBJ2-7 | TRBV9 | 14 | TRBD1 | TGTGCCAGCAGCGAGACAGGGCACGAGGACGAGCAGTACTTC | CASSETGHEDEQYF
few | TRBJ1-6 | TRBV6-1 | 15 | TRBD1 | TGTGCCAGCACCTACAGGGGGCTGGGGGATTCACCCCTCCACTTT | CASTYRGLGDSPLHF
NA | TRBJ2-2 | TRBV28 | 17 | TRBD1 | TGTGCCAGCAGTTCCCTCGAAAACAGGGGGCGTCACGGGGAGCTGTTTTTT | CASSSLENRGRHGELFF
NA | TRBJ2-2 | TRBV18 | 16 | NA | TGTGCCAGCTCACCGCTCCAGGGGATCAACACCGGGGAGCTGTTTTTT | CASSPLQGINTGELFF
NA | TRBJ1-1 | TRBV5-6 | 14 | TRBD1 | TGTGCCAGCAGCTTACAGGGGACCTACACTGAAGCTTTCTTT | CASSLQGTYTEAFF
NA | TRBJ1-2 | TRBV15 | 13 | NA | TGTGCCACCGGAGTACCGGATGCCTATGGCTACACCTTC | CATGVPDAYGYTF
NA | TRBJ2-5 | TRBV13 | 14 | NA | TGTGCCAGCAGCTTAGGTCACACCGGGGAGACCCAGTACTTC | CASSLGHTGETQYF
NA | TRBJ2-2 | TRBV28 | 15 | TRBD1 | TGTGCCAGCAGTTTTACAGGGGGCCTTACCGGGGAGCTGTTTTTT | CASSFTGGLTGELFF
once | TRBJ1-6 | TRBV7-9 | 16 | TRBD1 | TGTGCCAGCAGCAACGGGGAAGGACAGGGCCATTCACCCCTCCACTTT | CASSNGEGQGHSPLHF
NA | TRBJ2-1 | TRBV6-5 | 12 | NA | TGTGCCAGCAGAGACAGGTTTGGGGAGCAGTTCTTC | CASRDRFGEQFF
NA | TRBJ2-7 | TRBV25-1 | 14 | TRBD1 | TGTGCCAGCGGTAGAGGGGGCGGTGGATACGAGCAGTACTTC | CASGRGGGGYEQYF
few | TRBJ1-4 | TRBV11-2 | 16 | TRBD1 | TGTGCCAGCAGCTCACCTCGGGACAGTGTTAATGAAAAACTGTTTTTT | CASSSPRDSVNEKLFF
NA | TRBJ1-2 | TRBV7-9 | 13 | NA | TGTGCCAGTACTTTGGGCCATAACTATGGCTACACCTTC | CASTLGHNYGYTF
NA | TRBJ2-7 | TRBV4-2 | 16 | TRBD2 | TGTGCCAGCAGCCAAGAGGGACTAGCGAGCTCCTACGAGCAGTACTTC | CASSQEGLASSYEQYF
NA | TRBJ1-4 | TRBV28 | 14 | NA | TGTGCCAGCAGTTTGGGGTGGCGGGGAGAAAAACTGTTTTTT | CASSLGWRGEKLFF
NA | TRBJ2-7 | TRBV19 | 15 | TRBD1 | TGTGCCAGTAGTCCCTCCTCTGACAGGGCCTACGAGCAGTACTTC | CASSPSSDRAYEQYF
NA | TRBJ2-6 | TRBV18 | 19 | NA | TGTGCCAGCTCACTACCGAGGGGGGGCGCTAACCCTGGGGCCAACGTCCTGACTTTC | CASSLPRGGANPGANVLTF
NA | TRBJ2-2 | TRBV2 | 17 | TRBD1 | TGTGCCAGCAGTGAACAAGGACAGGGGGCGTTCACCGGGGAGCTGTTTTTT | CASSEQGQGAFTGELFF
NA | TRBJ1-6 | TRBV7-9 | 16 | TRBD1 | TGTGCCAGCAGCTTAACAGGGGGAACCTATAATTCACCCCTCCACTTT | CASSLTGGTYNSPLHF
once | TRBJ1-1 | TRBV25-1 | 14 | TRBD1 | TGTGCCAGCAGCGACAGGGCGGGCGCCACTGAAGCTTTCTTT | CASSDRAGATEAFF
NA | TRBJ1-2 | TRBV6-6 | 15 | NA | TGTGCCAGCAGTTCCAGGGGACCGGCCTTCTATGGCTACACCTTC | CASSSRGPAFYGYTF
NA | TRBJ2-3 | TRBV28 | 15 | TRBD1 | TGTGCCAGCAGTTATGGGACAGGGTCGGGAGATACGCAGTATTTT | CASSYGTGSGDTQYF
NA | TRBJ2-1 | TRBV4-1 | 14 | NA | TGCGCCAGCAGCCAAAGGGACTTCGGGGATGAGCAGTTCTTC | CASSQRDFGDEQFF
NA | TRBJ2-4 | TRBV6-6 | 16 | TRBD1 | TGTGCCAGCAGTGGGGACAGGGGCCCGGGCAAAAACATTCAGTACTTC | CASSGDRGPGKNIQYF
NA | TRBJ1-3 | TRBV14 | 14 | NA | TGTGCCAGCAGCCAACAGGTCTCTGGAAACACCATATATTTT | CASSQQVSGNTIYF
NA | TRBJ2-1 | TRBV5-1 | 15 | NA | TGCGCCAGCAGCTTGGAGACGGAGCTGGATGGTGAGCAGTTCTTC | CASSLETELDGEQFF
NA | TRBJ2-1 | TRBV10-3 | 15 | NA | TGTGCCATCATGAAGGACTATACCTCCTACAATGAGCAGTTCTTC | CAIMKDYTSYNEQFF
NA | TRBJ2-2 | TRBV6-5 | 16 | NA | TGTGCCACCAGTTTTGAGGGGGGGATTAACACCGGGGAGCTGTTTTTT | CATSFEGGINTGELFF
once | TRBJ2-4 | TRBV2 | 21 | TRBD2 | TGTGCCAGCAGTGCCGAGGGACTAGCGGGGGAGATACGAATAGCCAAAAACATTCAGTACTTC | CASSAEGLAGEIRIAKNIQYF
NA | TRBJ1-6 | TRBV15 | 13 | NA | TGTGCCACCAGCAGAGCCACAGACTCACCCCTCCACTTT | CATSRATDSPLHF
NA | TRBJ1-1 | TRBV7-6 | 14 | NA | TGTGCCAGCAGCGGAGGACAGCCGAACACTGAAGCTTTCTTT | CASSGGQPNTEAFF
NA | TRBJ2-1 | TRBV30 | 15 | NA | TGTGCCTGGTCTAAATCGGGACTGCAGTACAATGAGCAGTTCTTC | CAWSKSGLQYNEQFF
NA | TRBJ1-1 | TRBV5-1 | 15 | TRBD1 | TGCGCCAGCAGCGCCGGGACAGGAGGGAGTACTGAAGCTTTCTTT | CASSAGTGGSTEAFF
NA | TRBJ1-4 | TRBV5-1 | 15 | NA | TGCGCCAGCAGCCATCAGGTTTGGGCTAATGAAAAACTGTTTTTT | CASSHQVWANEKLFF
NA | TRBJ2-1 | TRBV27 | 16 | NA | TGTGCCAGCAGTTTTGGATATGGGGTTGAGGGCAATGAGCAGTTCTTC | CASSFGYGVEGNEQFF
NA | TRBJ2-3 | TRBV13 | 17 | TRBD2 | TGTGCCAGCAGCTTAGGTCCGGGACTAGCATCGTCAGATACGCAGTATTTT | CASSLGPGLASSDTQYF